This T cell receptor (beta chain) was recovered during a study of cytomegalovirus exposure and HLA in healthy donors. Study overall: HLA-typed donors were the source of some 80 million unique TCRs, which an early data release held. The study's findings and limits: As was reported, the HLA-A and HLA-B alleles of most subjects were accurately predicted from TCR beta sequences. About 87% or about 30% of the time was how often most TCR beta V segments were productive, according to an earlier analysis. The likely origin of a cluster of highly shared sequence variants was a sequencing artifact.

V lost 2 bases to trimming and J lost 5 bases; unmatched junction nucleotides: 5. This CDR3 has 14 amino acids. Germline values: CDR1 GTSNPN, CDR2 SVGIG (reference sequence). This clone has only a few counts. The antigen is not known. It was with 60 Vbeta and 13 Jbeta primers that the PCR ran. The data were produced by immunoSEQ multiplex PCR, yet TCRdb's version contains in-frame clones alone and is incomplete. The sample lists around 86,000 clones; approximately 7.6% were seen once. The sample taken for sequencing was PBMCs. The origin of this receptor is a man over 45 in good health and CMV-seronegative. The rearrangement uses TRBV30 and TRBJ1-1; the match to TRBD1 covers 10 bases. Written as DNA, the CDR3 is TGTGCCTGGAGTCCGACAGGGGGCTGGACTGAAGCTTTCTTT. Translating it yields CAWSPTGGWTEAFF.